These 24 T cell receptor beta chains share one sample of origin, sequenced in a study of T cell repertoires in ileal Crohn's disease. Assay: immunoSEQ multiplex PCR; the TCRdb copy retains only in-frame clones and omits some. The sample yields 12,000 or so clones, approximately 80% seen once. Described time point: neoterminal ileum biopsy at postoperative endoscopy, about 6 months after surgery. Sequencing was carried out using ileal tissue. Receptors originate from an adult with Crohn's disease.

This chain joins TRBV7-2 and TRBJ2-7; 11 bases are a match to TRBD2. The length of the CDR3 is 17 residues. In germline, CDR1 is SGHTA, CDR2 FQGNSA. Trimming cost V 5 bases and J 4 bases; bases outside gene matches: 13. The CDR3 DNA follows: TGTGCCAGCAGCAAAGAGGGACTAGCGGCCACAAAATACGAGCAGTACTTC. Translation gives CASSKEGLAATKYEQYF.

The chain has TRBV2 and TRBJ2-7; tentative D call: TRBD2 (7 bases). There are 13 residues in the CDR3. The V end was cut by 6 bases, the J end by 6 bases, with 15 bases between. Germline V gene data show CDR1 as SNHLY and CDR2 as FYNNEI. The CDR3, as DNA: TGTGCCAGCAGGCCCGGGGGGCCTGGCGAGCAGTACTTC. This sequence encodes CASRPGGPGEQYF.

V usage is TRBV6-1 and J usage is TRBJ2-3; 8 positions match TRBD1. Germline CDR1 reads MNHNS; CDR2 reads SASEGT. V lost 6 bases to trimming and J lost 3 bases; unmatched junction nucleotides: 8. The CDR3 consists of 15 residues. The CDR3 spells CASSYQGAGTDTQYF. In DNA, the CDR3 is TGTGCCAGCAGCTACCAGGGGGCCGGTACAGATACGCAGTATTTT.

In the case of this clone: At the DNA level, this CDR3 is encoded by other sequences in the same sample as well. The DNA of the CDR3 is TGTGCCAGCAGCTGGGGGGGCTCCTACGAGCAGTACTTC. Residues: CASSWGGSYEQYF. The chain employs TRBV11-2 and TRBJ2-7; 7 nucleotides align to TRBD2. CDR3 length: 13 amino acids. Germline-derived CDR1 and CDR2 are SGHAT and FQNNGV. Trimming took 4 bases from V and 0 from J; bases not matched to a gene: 0.

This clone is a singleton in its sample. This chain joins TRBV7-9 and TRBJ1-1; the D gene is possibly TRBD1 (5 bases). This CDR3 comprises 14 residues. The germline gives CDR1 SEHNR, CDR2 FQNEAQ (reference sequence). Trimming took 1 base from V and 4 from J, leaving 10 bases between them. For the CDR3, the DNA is TGTGCCAGCAGCTTAGACAGCGGGGCCACTGAAGCTTTCTTT. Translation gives CASSLDSGATEAFF.

DNA of the CDR3: TGTGCCAGCAGCCACATCCTATTGGCAGGATTGAACACTGAAGCTTTCTTT. It encodes CASSHILLAGLNTEAFF. V usage is TRBV5-5 and J usage is TRBJ1-1; no clear D gene. Germline CDR1 SGHKS, CDR2 YYEKEE (reference sequence). The ends were cut back, 4 bases at V and 0 bases at J, with 19 bases in the middle. The CDR3 contains 17 residues.

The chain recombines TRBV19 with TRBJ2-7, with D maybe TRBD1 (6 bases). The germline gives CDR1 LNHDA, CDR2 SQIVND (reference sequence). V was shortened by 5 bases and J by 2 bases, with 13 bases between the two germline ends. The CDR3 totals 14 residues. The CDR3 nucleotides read TGTGCCAGTAGTCCCCCCAGGGGCGCCTACGAGCAGTACTTC. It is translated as CASSPPRGAYEQYF.

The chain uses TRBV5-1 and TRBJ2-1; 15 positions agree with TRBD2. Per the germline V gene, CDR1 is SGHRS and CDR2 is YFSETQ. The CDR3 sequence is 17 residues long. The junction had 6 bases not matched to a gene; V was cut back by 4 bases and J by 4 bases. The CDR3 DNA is TGCGCCAGCAGCCCCCGGACTAGCGGGAGGGAATACAATGAGCAGTTCTTC. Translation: CASSPRTSGREYNEQFF.

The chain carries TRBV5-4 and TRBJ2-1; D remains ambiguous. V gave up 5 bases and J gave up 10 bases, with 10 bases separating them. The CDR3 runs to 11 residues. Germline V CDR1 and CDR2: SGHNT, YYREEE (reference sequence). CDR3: CASSFTTEQFF. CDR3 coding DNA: TGTGCCAGCAGTTTCACAACGGAGCAGTTCTTC.

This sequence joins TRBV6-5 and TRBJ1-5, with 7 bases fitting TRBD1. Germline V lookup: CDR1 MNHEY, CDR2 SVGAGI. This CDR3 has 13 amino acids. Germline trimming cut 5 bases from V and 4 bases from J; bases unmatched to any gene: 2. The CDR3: CASSRDRNQPQHF. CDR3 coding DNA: TGTGCCAGCAGTCGGGACAGAAATCAGCCCCAGCATTTT.

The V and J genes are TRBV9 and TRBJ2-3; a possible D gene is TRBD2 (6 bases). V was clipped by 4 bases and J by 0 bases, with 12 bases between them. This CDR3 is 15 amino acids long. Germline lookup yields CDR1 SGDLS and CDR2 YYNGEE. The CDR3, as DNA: TGTGCCAGCAGCTCCTCCGGGACTAGCACAGATACGCAGTATTTT. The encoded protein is CASSSSGTSTDTQYF.

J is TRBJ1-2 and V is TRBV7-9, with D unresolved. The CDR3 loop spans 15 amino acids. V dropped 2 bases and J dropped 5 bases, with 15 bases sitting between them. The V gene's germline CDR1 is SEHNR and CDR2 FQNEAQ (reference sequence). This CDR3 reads CASSLSMERVYGYTF. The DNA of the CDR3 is TGTGCCAGCAGCTTATCCATGGAGCGGGTTTATGGCTACACCTTC.

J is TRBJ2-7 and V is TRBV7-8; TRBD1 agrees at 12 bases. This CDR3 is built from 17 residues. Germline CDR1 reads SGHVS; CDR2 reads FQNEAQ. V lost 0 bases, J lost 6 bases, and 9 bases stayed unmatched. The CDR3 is CASSLAWTGQGAREQYF. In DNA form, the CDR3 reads TGTGCCAGCAGCTTAGCGTGGACGGGACAGGGGGCTCGCGAGCAGTACTTC.

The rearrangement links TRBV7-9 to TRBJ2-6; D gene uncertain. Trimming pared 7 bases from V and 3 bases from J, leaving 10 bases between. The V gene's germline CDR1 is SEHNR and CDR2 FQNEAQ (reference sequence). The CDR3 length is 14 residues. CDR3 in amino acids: CASIGSGGANVLTF. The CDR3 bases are TGTGCCAGCATTGGGTCAGGTGGGGCCAACGTCCTGACTTTC.

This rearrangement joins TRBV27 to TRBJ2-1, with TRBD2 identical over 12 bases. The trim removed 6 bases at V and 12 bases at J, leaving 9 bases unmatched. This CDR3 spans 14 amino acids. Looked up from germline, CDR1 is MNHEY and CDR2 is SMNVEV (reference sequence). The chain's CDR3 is CASRTSGSLSRQFF. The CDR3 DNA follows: TGTGCCAGCAGGACTAGCGGGAGTCTGAGTCGGCAGTTCTTC.

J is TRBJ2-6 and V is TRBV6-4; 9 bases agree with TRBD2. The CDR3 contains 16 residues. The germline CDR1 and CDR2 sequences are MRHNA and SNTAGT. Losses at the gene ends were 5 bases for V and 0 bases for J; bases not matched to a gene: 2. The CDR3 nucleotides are TGTGCCAGCAGTTCGACTAGCGGCTCTGGGGCCAACGTCCTGACTTTC. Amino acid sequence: CASSSTSGSGANVLTF.

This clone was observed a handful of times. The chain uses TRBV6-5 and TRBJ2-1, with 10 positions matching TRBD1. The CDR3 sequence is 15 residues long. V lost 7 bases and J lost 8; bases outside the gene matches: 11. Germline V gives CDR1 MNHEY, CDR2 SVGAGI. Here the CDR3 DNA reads TGTGCCAGCACCAGGACAGGGGGTTGGAGCGATGAGCAGTTCTTC. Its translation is CASTRTGGWSDEQFF.

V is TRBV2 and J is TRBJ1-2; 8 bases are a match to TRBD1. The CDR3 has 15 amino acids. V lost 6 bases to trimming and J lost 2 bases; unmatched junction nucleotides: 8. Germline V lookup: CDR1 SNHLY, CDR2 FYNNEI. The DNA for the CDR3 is TGTGCCAGCAGCCCCGGACAGGGAAGAAACTATGGCTACACCTTC. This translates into CASSPGQGRNYGYTF.

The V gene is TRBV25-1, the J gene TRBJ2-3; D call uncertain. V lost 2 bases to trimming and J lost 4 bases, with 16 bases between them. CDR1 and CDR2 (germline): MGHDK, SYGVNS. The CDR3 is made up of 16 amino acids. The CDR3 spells CASSERMQAGADTQYF. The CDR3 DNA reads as TGTGCCAGCAGTGAAAGGATGCAGGCAGGCGCAGATACGCAGTATTTT.

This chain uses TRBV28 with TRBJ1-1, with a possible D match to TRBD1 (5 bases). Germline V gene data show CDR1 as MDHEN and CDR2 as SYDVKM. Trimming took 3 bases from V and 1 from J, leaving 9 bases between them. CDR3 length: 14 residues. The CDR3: CASSFFQGNTEAFF. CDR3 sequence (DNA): TGTGCCAGCAGTTTCTTTCAGGGGAACACTGAAGCTTTCTTT.

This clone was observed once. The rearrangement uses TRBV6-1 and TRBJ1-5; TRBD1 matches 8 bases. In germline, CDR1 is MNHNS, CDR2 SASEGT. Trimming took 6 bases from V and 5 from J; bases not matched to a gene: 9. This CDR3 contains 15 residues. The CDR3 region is CASSGRGRGHQPQHF. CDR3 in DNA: TGTGCCAGCAGCGGAAGGGGCAGGGGGCATCAGCCCCAGCATTTT.

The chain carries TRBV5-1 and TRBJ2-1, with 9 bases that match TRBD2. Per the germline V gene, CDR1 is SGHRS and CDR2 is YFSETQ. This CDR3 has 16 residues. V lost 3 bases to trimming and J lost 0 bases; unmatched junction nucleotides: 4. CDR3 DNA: TGCGCCAGCAGCTCCCTTAGCGGGAGCTCCTACAATGAGCAGTTCTTC. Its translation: CASSSLSGSSYNEQFF.

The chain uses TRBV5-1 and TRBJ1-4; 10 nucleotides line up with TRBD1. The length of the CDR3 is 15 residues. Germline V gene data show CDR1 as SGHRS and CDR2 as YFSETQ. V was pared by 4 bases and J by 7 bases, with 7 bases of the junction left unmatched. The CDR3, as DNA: TGCGCCAGCAGCCTGGCCGGGACAGGGGTTGAAAAACTGTTTTTT. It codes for CASSLAGTGVEKLFF.

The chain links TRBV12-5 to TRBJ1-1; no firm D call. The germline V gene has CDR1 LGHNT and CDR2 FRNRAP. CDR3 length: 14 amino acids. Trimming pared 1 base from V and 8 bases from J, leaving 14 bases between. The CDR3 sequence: CASGLDLGREEAFF. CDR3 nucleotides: TGTGCTAGTGGTTTGGATTTGGGCCGGGAAGAAGCTTTCTTT.